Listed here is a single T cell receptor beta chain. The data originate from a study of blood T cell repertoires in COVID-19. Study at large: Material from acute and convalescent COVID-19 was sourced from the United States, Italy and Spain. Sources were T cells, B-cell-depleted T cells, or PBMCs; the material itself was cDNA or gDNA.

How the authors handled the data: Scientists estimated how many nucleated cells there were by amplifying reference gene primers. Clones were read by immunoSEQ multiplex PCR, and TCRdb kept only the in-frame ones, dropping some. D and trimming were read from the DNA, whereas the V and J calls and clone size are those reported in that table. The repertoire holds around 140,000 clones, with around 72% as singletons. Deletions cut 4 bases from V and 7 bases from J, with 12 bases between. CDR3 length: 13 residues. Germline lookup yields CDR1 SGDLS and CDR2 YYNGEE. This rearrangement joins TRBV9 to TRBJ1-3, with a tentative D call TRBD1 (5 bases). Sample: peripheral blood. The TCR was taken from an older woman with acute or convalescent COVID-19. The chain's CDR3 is CASSRAGVNTIYF. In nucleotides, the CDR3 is TGTGCCAGCAGCCGGGCGGGGGTGAACACCATATATTTT.